This T cell receptor beta chain is from a study of cytomegalovirus exposure and HLA in healthy donors. Study results and limitations: Three chains linked to CMV were shown in vitro to be specific for CMV antigens. The listing of roughly 160 TCR beta chains classed them as cytomegalovirus-associated.

As concerns this clone: Its antigen is as yet unknown.

Using immunoSEQ multiplex PCR, the repertoire was profiled, and TCRdb retains in-frame clones only, with some absent. The sample holds approximately 98,000 clones; roughly 95% are singletons and the top ten take 0.67%. The CDR3 is 13 residues long. The junction had 1 base not matched to a gene; V was cut back by 5 bases and J by 2 bases. CDR1 and CDR2 from the germline V gene are SGHTA and FQGTGA. Sequencing was done on a sample of PBMCs. The clonotype was recovered from a young woman in good health and CMV-seronegative. V is TRBV7-3 and J is TRBJ2-5; 8 bases map to TRBD1. The chain's CDR3 is CASSRTGQETQYF. The CDR3 DNA reads as TGTGCCAGCAGCAGGACAGGGCAAGAGACCCAGTACTTC.